This T cell receptor beta chain was observed in a study of cytomegalovirus exposure and HLA in healthy donors. Notes on the study in general: A later look showed TCR association rates differing by HLA locus, highest for DRB1 and lowest for HLA-C. Relative to the approximately 680-donor mean, N-insertions were reportedly fewer in an Asian-associated ancestry cluster in a later analysis. Associated with cytomegalovirus, according to the listing, were about 160 TCR beta chains.

The primer mix had 60 Vbeta and 13 Jbeta primers. Repertoires were generated with immunoSEQ multiplex PCR, while TCRdb's copy carries only in-frame clones and drops some. The data show some 150,000 clones, approximately 80% seen once. Concerning this clone: Its target is unknown.

The receptor was isolated from a man in his late teens or twenties in good health and CMV-seropositive. Sequenced material: PBMCs.

Here the CDR3 reads CASSSSGGLWETQYF. CDR3 nucleotide sequence: TGTGCCAGCAGCTCTAGCGGGGGGTTGTGGGAGACCCAGTACTTC. The chain carries TRBV7-2 and TRBJ2-5; 11 bases agree with TRBD2. This CDR3 contains 15 residues. Germline V gene data show CDR1 as SGHTA and CDR2 as FQGNSA. The trim removed 4 bases at V and 5 bases at J, leaving 6 bases unmatched.